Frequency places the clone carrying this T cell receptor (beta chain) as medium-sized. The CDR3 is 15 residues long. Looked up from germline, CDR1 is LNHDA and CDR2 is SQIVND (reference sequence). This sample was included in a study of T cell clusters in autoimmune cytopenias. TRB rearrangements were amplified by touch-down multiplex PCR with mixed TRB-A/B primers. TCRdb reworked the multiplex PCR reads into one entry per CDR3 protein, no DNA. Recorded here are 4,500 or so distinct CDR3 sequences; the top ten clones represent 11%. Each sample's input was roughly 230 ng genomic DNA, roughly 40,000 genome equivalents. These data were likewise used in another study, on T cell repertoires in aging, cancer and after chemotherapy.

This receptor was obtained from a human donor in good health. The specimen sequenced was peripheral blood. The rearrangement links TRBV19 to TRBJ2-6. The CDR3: CASNLELSGANVLTF.